Presented here are 32 T cell receptor beta chains from one specimen sequenced in a study of identical twins. Using its own MiXCR run on the 5' RACE reads, TCRdb lists one record per CDR3 protein. The table has hundreds of thousands of distinct CDR3 sequences, 9% to 15% seen once; the top ten hold just over 7%. These records were also assigned to another study, of yellow fever vaccine responses in identical twins.

The sequenced sample was CD8+ T cells sorted from blood. The receptors were gathered from a woman between 18 and 30 years old in good health.

This clonotype has only a few counts. The rearrangement joins TRBV27 to TRBJ2-3; tentatively, D is TRBD2 (5 bases). With 3 bases removed from V and 2 bases from J, the gap between germline ends came to 12 bases. Germline V gene data show CDR1 as MNHEY and CDR2 as SMNVEV (reference sequence). This CDR3 has 15 residues. The DNA for the CDR3 is TGTGCCAGCAGTTTCCGGCTGACTACCACAGATACGCAGTATTTT. It codes for CASSFRLTTTDTQYF.

This clonotype was picked up a small number of times. This rearrangement joins TRBV28 to TRBJ2-3; D gene unclear. The ends were cut back, 5 bases at V and 4 bases at J, with 19 bases in the middle. Germline-derived CDR1 and CDR2 are MDHEN and SYDVKM. The CDR3 consists of 16 residues. The CDR3 DNA reads TGTGCCAGCAGTCAATTGGTAGGGAAAATGGCAGATACGCAGTATTTT. Protein sequence: CASSQLVGKMADTQYF.

The J gene is TRBJ1-5, the V gene TRBV28, with D possibly being TRBD1 (5 bases). Per the germline V gene, CDR1 is MDHEN and CDR2 is SYDVKM. With 7 bases removed from V and 0 bases from J, the gap between germline ends came to 13 bases. The CDR3 loop spans 15 amino acids. In DNA, the CDR3 is TGTGCCAGCATCGAAGGCCAGGGTAGCAATCAGCCCCAGCATTTT. Translated: CASIEGQGSNQPQHF. The variable domain in full, with the rest retrieved from reference TRBV28 and TRBJ1-5, is DVKVTQSSRYLVKRTGEKVFLECVQDMDHENMFWYRQDPGLGLRLIYFSYDVKMKEKGDIPEGYSVSREKKERFSLILESASTNQTSMYLCASIEGQGSNQPQHFGDGTRLSIL.

The gene calls are TRBV6-4 and TRBJ2-1, with TRBD2 matching over 7 bases. V lost 3 bases, J lost 6 bases, and 5 bases stayed unmatched. CDR1 and CDR2 (germline): MRHNA, SNTAGT. The CDR3 loop spans 14 amino acids. The CDR3 spells CASSDGLVSNEQFF. The CDR3 nucleotides are TGTGCCAGCAGTGATGGACTAGTCTCCAATGAGCAGTTCTTC.

The chain uses TRBV28 and TRBJ2-1, with D tentatively TRBD1 (5 bases). Between the trimmed V and J ends, which lost 10 bases and 0 bases, there was a span of 13 bases. Germline CDR1 and CDR2: MDHEN and SYDVKM. CDR3 length equals 14 residues. In DNA, the CDR3 is TGTGCCACCCAGGGATCCCGCTCCTACAATGAGCAGTTCTTC. It translates to CATQGSRSYNEQFF.

This clonotype was picked up a small number of times. CDR3 amino acids: CASSVALGEQFF. In DNA, the CDR3 is TGTGCCAGCAGCGTAGCGTTAGGGGAGCAGTTCTTC. The rearrangement links TRBV9 to TRBJ2-1, with D uncertain. V lost 0 bases to trimming and J lost 10 bases, with 8 bases between them. Germline CDR1 reads SGDLS; CDR2 reads YYNGEE. This CDR3 spans 12 amino acids.

In its sample, this clonotype was seen a few times. The V gene is TRBV12-3 or TRBV12-4, the J gene TRBJ2-3, with 10 bases lining up with TRBD1. The CDR3 is 16 residues long. After removal of 1 base from V and 4 bases from J, the junction contained 5 bases not matched to a gene. Here the CDR3 reads CASSLVLTGGADTQYF. DNA for the CDR3: TGTGCCAGCAGTTTAGTGTTGACAGGGGGCGCAGATACGCAGTATTTT.

V gene TRBV6-5 combines with J gene TRBJ2-1; D is unclear. V dropped 2 bases and J dropped 2 bases, with 4 bases sitting between them. Germline V gene sequence: CDR1 MNHEY, CDR2 SVGAGI. The CDR3 totals 13 residues. CDR3: CASSYGTYNEQFF. For the CDR3, the DNA is TGTGCCAGCAGTTACGGTACCTACAATGAGCAGTTCTTC.

This clonotype showed up just a few times. The CDR3 is CAISESEEQGRQPQHF. The CDR3 DNA follows: TGTGCCATCAGTGAGTCAGAGGAGCAGGGTCGACAGCCCCAGCATTTT. V and J are TRBV10-3 and TRBJ1-5, with D possibly matching TRBD1 (5 bases). CDR3 length: 16 amino acids. V was pared by 0 bases and J by 7 bases, with 16 bases between. In germline, CDR1 is ENHRY, CDR2 SYGVKD.

This sequence joins TRBV19 and TRBJ2-3, with unresolved D. The V end lost 3 bases, the J end lost 1 base, and 8 bases lay between the germline ends. Germline assignment: CDR1 LNHDA and CDR2 SQIVND (reference sequence). The CDR3 runs 14 residues. The CDR3: CASSIYRGTDTQYF. DNA for the CDR3: TGTGCCAGTAGTATTTACCGGGGCACAGATACGCAGTATTTT.

The chain carries TRBV11-1 and TRBJ2-3; TRBD1 matches 9 bases. Germline V gene data show CDR1 as SGHAT and CDR2 as FQDESV (reference sequence). Germline trimming cut 2 bases from V and 7 bases from J; bases unmatched to any gene: 16. The CDR3 loop spans 18 amino acids. CDR3 sequence: CASSLKGRTGEVTNTQYF. CDR3 sequence (DNA): TGTGCCAGCAGCTTAAAAGGCCGGACAGGGGAGGTCACTAATACGCAGTATTTT.

The chain links TRBV9 to TRBJ2-7; 8 nucleotides align to TRBD2. Trimming took 0 bases from V and 5 from J; bases not matched to a gene: 4. Per the germline V gene, CDR1 is SGDLS and CDR2 is YYNGEE. There are 14 residues in the CDR3. In DNA form, the CDR3 reads TGTGCCAGCAGCGTAGGGGGGACTAGTGACGAGCAGTACTTC. This codes for CASSVGGTSDEQYF.

The V call is TRBV27, the J call TRBJ1-1; no definite D call. The CDR3 covers 13 residues. CDR1 and CDR2 from the germline V gene are MNHEY and SMNVEV (reference sequence). V was pared by 5 bases and J by 7 bases, with 14 bases between. CDR3 in amino acids: CASSPGGRSEAFF. The CDR3 DNA follows: TGTGCCAGCAGTCCGGGCGGTCGGAGTGAAGCTTTCTTT.

The chain carries TRBV12-3 or TRBV12-4 and TRBJ2-3; 9 nucleotides line up with TRBD2. V trimming: 8 bases; J trimming: 13 bases; junction bases outside the gene matches: 13. The CDR3 extends over 13 amino acids. Here the CDR3 reads CASSVSLLAGKYF. CDR3 coding DNA: TGTGCCAGCTCAGTTTCGTTACTAGCGGGCAAGTATTTT.

This clonotype was counted between two and nine times. The J gene is TRBJ1-1, the V gene TRBV20-1, with a possible D match to TRBD1 (6 bases). CDR3 length: 16 residues. The V end lost 1 base, the J end lost 3 bases, and 18 bases lay between the germline ends. Germline CDR1 is DFQATT and CDR2 is SNEGSKA (reference sequence). CDR3 amino acids: CSARGGHGPGYTEAFF. As DNA, the CDR3 is TGCAGTGCTAGAGGGGGGCACGGTCCCGGGTACACTGAAGCTTTCTTT.

The chain recombines TRBV2 with TRBJ2-1, with D uncertain. The V gene lost 7 bases and the J gene lost 0 bases, with 13 bases spanning the gap. The CDR3 has 15 residues. Germline V gives CDR1 SNHLY, CDR2 FYNNEI. In DNA, the CDR3 is TGTGCCAGCATCCCGCGGCGAAGCTCCTACAATGAGCAGTTCTTC. Translated: CASIPRRSSYNEQFF.

The chain combines TRBV6-1 with TRBJ2-5, with 7 bases identical to TRBD2. In germline, CDR1 is MNHNS, CDR2 SASEGT. This CDR3 region has 14 residues. With V trimmed by 4 bases and J by 2 bases, 4 bases remained unmatched. CDR3 nucleotides: TGTGCCAGCAGTGGGCAAGCGGGGCAAGAGACCCAGTACTTC. Amino acids: CASSGQAGQETQYF.

This chain uses TRBV20-1 with TRBJ2-1, with a possible D match to TRBD1 (6 bases). The CDR3 has 17 amino acids. CDR1 and CDR2 from the germline V gene are DFQATT and SNEGSKA (reference sequence). V was shortened by 1 base and J by 0 bases, with 16 bases between the two germline ends. The CDR3 nucleotides read TGCAGTGCTAGAGCTGAGTCCCAGGGGAGCTCCTACAATGAGCAGTTCTTC. This codes for CSARAESQGSSYNEQFF.

The CDR3 sequence: CASSLVLGIGYNEQFF. The CDR3 region has the DNA TGTGCCAGCAGTTTAGTTCTGGGGATTGGCTACAATGAGCAGTTCTTC. The chain is built from TRBV28 and TRBJ2-1; D not resolved. CDR1 is MDHEN and CDR2 is SYDVKM in the germline V gene. This CDR3 contains 16 residues. V dropped 2 bases and J dropped 3 bases, with 14 bases sitting between them.

In its sample, this clonotype is medium-sized (0.01 to 0.1%). The chain carries TRBV6-4 and TRBJ2-7; 8 nucleotides align to TRBD1. With V trimmed by 2 bases and J by 7 bases, 7 bases remained unmatched. Germline V gene sequence: CDR1 MRHNA, CDR2 SNTAGT. The CDR3 contains 14 residues. This CDR3 reads CASSDTDRVWEQYV. In nucleotides, the CDR3 is TGTGCCAGCAGTGACACGGACAGGGTCTGGGAGCAGTACGTC.

The V and J genes are TRBV27 and TRBJ1-4; the D is unclear. Trimming shortened V by 5 bases and J by 0 bases, and 10 bases separated the two germline ends. The CDR3 covers 15 residues. The germline V gene encodes CDR1 MNHEY and CDR2 SMNVEV (reference sequence). The CDR3 sequence: CASSPRIPTNEKLFF. The CDR3 DNA follows: TGTGCCAGCAGTCCCAGAATCCCAACTAATGAAAAACTGTTTTTT.

This clonotype has ten or more counts. V and J are TRBV7-3 and TRBJ2-1; TRBD1 matches 8 bases. The CDR3 loop spans 15 amino acids. V dropped 5 bases and J dropped 0; count of bases not matched to a gene: 3. From germline, CDR1 is SGHTA and CDR2 FQGTGA. The CDR3 here is CASSLGTGSYNEQFF. CDR3 DNA sequence: TGTGCCAGCAGCCTCGGGACAGGCTCCTACAATGAGCAGTTCTTC. Full variable domain (outside the CDR3, taken from reference TRBV7-3 and TRBJ2-1): GAGVSQTPSNKVTEKGKYVELRCDPISGHTALYWYRQSLGQGPEFLIYFQGTGAADDSGLPNDRFFAVRPEGSVSTLKIQRTERGDSAVYLCASSLGTGSYNEQFFGPGTRLTVL.

This clonotype has at least ten counts. The chain recombines TRBV7-9 with TRBJ2-2; D perhaps matches TRBD2 (6 bases). V was shortened by 3 bases and J by 6 bases, with 11 bases between the two germline ends. Germline CDR1 and CDR2: SEHNR and FQNEAQ (reference sequence). CDR3 length: 14 amino acids. The CDR3 DNA sequence: TGTGCCAGCAGCTTCGGACTACCTCCCGGGGAGCTGTTTTTT. Translated: CASSFGLPPGELFF.

The chain recombines TRBV7-9 with TRBJ2-2; 8 nucleotides line up with TRBD1. CDR1 SEHNR and CDR2 FQNEAQ come from the germline V gene (reference sequence). Germline trimming cut 5 bases from V and 6 bases from J; bases unmatched to any gene: 8. The CDR3 runs to 15 residues. The chain's CDR3 is CASSPGQGVSGELFF. CDR3 in DNA: TGTGCCAGCAGCCCAGGACAGGGAGTTTCCGGGGAGCTGTTTTTT.

This clonotype has more than one count but fewer than ten. The rearrangement uses TRBV12-3 or TRBV12-4 and TRBJ1-1, with a weak D call TRBD1 (6 bases). Between the trimmed V and J ends, which lost 4 bases and 4 bases, there was a span of 13 bases. The CDR3 has 14 residues. The CDR3 bases are TGTGCCAGCAGTTCCACAGGGTGGATCACTGAAGCTTTCTTT. Translated: CASSSTGWITEAFF.

The V and J genes are TRBV30 and TRBJ2-3; D remains ambiguous. The germline V and J ends were trimmed by 1 base and 0 bases, with 2 bases remaining between them. There are 12 residues in the CDR3. Germline V gene data show CDR1 as GTSNPN and CDR2 as SVGIG (reference sequence). CDR3 in DNA: TGTGCCTGGAGTGCTAGCACAGATACGCAGTATTTT. Amino acid sequence: CAWSASTDTQYF.

At least ten counts were recorded for this clonotype. This chain joins TRBV12-3 or TRBV12-4 and TRBJ2-3, with 12 positions matching TRBD2. The V segment lost 2 bases and the J segment 3 bases; nucleotides outside the gene matches: 3. CDR3 length: 16 residues. CDR3 coding DNA: TGTGCCAGCAGTTTACGACTAGCGGGAGTGACAGATACGCAGTATTTT. It is translated as CASSLRLAGVTDTQYF.

This clonotype was observed a few times. The gene calls are TRBV2 and TRBJ2-1, with 11 bases fitting TRBD2. Trimming removed 2 bases from V and 7 bases from J; junction bases left unmatched: 16. Germline assignment: CDR1 SNHLY and CDR2 FYNNEI. The CDR3 is 19 residues long. CDR3 nucleotides: TGTGCCAGCAGTGAAAGGCTTGTAACTAGCGGGAGCCAAACGAATGAGCAGTTCTTC. Translation gives CASSERLVTSGSQTNEQFF.

This chain uses TRBV28 with TRBJ2-3; 9 bases are shared with TRBD2. CDR1 MDHEN and CDR2 SYDVKM come from the germline V gene. V trimming: 5 bases; J trimming: 2 bases; junction bases outside the gene matches: 8. CDR3 length: 16 residues. CDR3 sequence reads: CASSPPLAGATDTQYF. The DNA for the CDR3 is TGTGCCAGCAGTCCTCCTTTAGCGGGAGCCACAGATACGCAGTATTTT.

This clonotype was detected a few times. The rearrangement links TRBV3-1 to TRBJ2-1, with D possibly matching TRBD2 (6 bases). The CDR3 sequence is 15 residues long. V lost 1 base and J lost 8, with 15 bases in between. Looked up from germline, CDR1 is LGHDT and CDR2 is YNNKEL (reference sequence). CDR3 region: CASSQVSLASDEQFF. The CDR3 DNA reads as TGTGCCAGCAGCCAAGTGAGCCTAGCGTCCGATGAGCAGTTCTTC.

The genes are TRBV4-2 and TRBJ1-4; D perhaps matches TRBD1 (6 bases). This CDR3 spans 17 amino acids. The germline CDR1 and CDR2 sequences are LGHNA and YNFKEQ. Trimming removed 1 base from V and 8 bases from J, with 20 bases in between. Here the CDR3 reads CASSQGLVQGFVEKLFF. DNA for the CDR3: TGTGCCAGCAGCCAAGGACTAGTCCAGGGGTTTGTGGAAAAACTGTTTTTT.

J is TRBJ2-3 and V is TRBV5-1, with D tentatively TRBD2 (6 bases). This CDR3 has 16 amino acids. Germline CDR1 is SGHRS and CDR2 is YFSETQ. V gave up 0 bases and J gave up 2 bases, with 13 bases separating them. CDR3 coding DNA: TGCGCCAGCAGCTTGGACGGGGGTTGGGTCACAGATACGCAGTATTTT. Its translation: CASSLDGGWVTDTQYF.